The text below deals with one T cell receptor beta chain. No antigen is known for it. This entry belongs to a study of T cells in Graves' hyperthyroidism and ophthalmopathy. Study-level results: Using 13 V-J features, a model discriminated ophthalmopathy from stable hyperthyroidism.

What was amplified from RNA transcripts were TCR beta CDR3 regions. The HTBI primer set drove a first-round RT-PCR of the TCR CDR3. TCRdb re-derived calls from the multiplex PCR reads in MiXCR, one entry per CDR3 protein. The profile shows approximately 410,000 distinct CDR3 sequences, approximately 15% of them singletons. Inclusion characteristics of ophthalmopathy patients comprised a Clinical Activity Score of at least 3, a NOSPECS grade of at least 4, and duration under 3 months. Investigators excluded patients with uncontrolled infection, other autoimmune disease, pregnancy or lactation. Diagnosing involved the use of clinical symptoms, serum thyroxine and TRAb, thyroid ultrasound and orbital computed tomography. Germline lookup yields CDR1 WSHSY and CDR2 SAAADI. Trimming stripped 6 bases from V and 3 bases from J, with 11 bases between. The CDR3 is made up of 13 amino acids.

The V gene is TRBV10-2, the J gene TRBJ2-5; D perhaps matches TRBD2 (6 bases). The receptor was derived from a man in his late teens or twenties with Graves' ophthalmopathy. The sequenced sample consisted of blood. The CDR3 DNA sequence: TGCGCCAGCAGGAGCCCGGGGGAAGAGACCCAGTACTTC. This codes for CASRSPGEETQYF.